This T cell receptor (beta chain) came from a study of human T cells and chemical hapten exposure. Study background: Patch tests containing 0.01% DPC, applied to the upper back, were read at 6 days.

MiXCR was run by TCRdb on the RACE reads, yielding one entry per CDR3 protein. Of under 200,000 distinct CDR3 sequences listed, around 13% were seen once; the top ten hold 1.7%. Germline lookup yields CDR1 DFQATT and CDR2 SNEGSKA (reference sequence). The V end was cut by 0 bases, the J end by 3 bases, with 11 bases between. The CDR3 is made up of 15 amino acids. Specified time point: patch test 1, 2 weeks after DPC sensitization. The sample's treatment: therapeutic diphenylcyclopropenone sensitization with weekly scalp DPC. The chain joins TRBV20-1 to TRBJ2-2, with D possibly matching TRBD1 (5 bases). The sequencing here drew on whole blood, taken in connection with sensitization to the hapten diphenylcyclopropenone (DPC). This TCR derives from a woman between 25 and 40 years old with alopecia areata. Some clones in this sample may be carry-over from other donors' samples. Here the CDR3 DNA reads TGCAGTGCTAGAGAACCCCAGGGATACACCGGGGAGCTGTTTTTT. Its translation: CSAREPQGYTGELFF.